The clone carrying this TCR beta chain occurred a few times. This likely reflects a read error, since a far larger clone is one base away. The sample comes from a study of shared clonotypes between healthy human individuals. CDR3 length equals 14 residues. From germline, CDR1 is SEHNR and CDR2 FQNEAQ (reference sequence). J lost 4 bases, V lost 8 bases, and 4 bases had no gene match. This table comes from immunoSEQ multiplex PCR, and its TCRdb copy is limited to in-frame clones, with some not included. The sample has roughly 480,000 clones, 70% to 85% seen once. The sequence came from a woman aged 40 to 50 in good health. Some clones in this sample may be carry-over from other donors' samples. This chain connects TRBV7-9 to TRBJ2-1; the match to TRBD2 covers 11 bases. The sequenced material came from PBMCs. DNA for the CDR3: TGTGCCAGCGGGGGACTAGCGGATTACAATGAGCAGTTCTTC. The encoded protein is CASGGLADYNEQFF. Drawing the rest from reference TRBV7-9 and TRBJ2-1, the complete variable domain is DTGVSQNPRHKITKRGQNVTFRCDPISEHNRLYWYRQTLGQGPEFLTYFQNEAQLEKSRLLSDRFSAERPKGSFSTLEIQRTEQGDSAMYLCASGGLADYNEQFFGPGTRLTVL.